Following are 5 T cell receptor beta chains from one sample sequenced in a study of blood T cell repertoires in COVID-19. Assay: immunoSEQ multiplex PCR; the TCRdb copy retains only in-frame clones and omits some. The table includes 200,000 or so clones, 80% to 90% detected once. The sequencing input was peripheral blood. The receptors here all came from a man aged 65 to 85 with active or convalescent COVID-19.

This clone was counted between two and nine times. The CDR3 here is CASSLRGWPTKNTGELFF. For the CDR3, the DNA is TGTGCCAGCAGCTTAAGGGGCTGGCCAACCAAAAACACCGGGGAGCTGTTTTTT. The gene calls are TRBV7-6 and TRBJ2-2; possible D gene TRBD1, 5 bases. CDR1 and CDR2 from the germline V gene are SGHVS and FNYEAQ. V dropped 2 bases and J dropped 2 bases, with 18 bases sitting between them. This CDR3 is built from 18 residues. Looking up the rest from reference TRBV7-6 and TRBJ2-2 gives the full variable domain: GAGVSQSPRYKVTKRGQDVALRCDPISGHVSLYWYRQALGQGPEFLTYFNYEAQQDKSGLPNDRFSAERPEGSISTLTIQRTEQRDSAMYRCASSLRGWPTKNTGELFFGEGSRLTVL.

This CDR3 is CASSFPSGVGETQYF. In nucleotides, the CDR3 is TGTGCCAGCAGCTTTCCTAGCGGAGTCGGGGAGACCCAGTACTTC. This chain links TRBV7-2 with TRBJ2-5; 7 nucleotides line up with TRBD2. Germline V lookup: CDR1 SGHTA, CDR2 FQGNSA. This CDR3 region has 15 residues. V dropped 3 bases and J dropped 5; count of bases not matched to a gene: 9.

The rearrangement joins TRBV28 to TRBJ2-7; D is ambiguous. The CDR3 runs to 13 residues. Between the trimmed V and J ends, which lost 2 bases and 4 bases, there was a span of 9 bases. The germline CDR1 and CDR2 sequences are MDHEN and SYDVKM. CDR3 protein: CASSLGQLYEQYF. The CDR3, as DNA: TGTGCCAGCAGTTTAGGGCAGCTTTACGAGCAGTACTTC.

The J gene is TRBJ2-7, the V gene TRBV28; 9 bases match TRBD1. Germline-derived CDR1 and CDR2 are MDHEN and SYDVKM. CDR3 length: 15 residues. The junction had 12 bases not matched to a gene; V was cut back by 6 bases and J by 6 bases. The CDR3 spells CASRTPGQGFSEQYF. The CDR3 nucleotides read TGTGCCAGCAGAACCCCGGGACAGGGTTTTAGCGAGCAGTACTTC.

The V gene is TRBV10-3, the J gene TRBJ2-1; D not resolved. This CDR3 region has 13 residues. The germline gives CDR1 ENHRY, CDR2 SYGVKD. Deletions cut 0 bases from V and 8 bases from J, with 8 bases between. The CDR3 DNA reads TGTGCCATCAGTGAGTCGGTAGTGGATGAGCAGTTCTTC. Translating gives CAISESVVDEQFF.